A selection of T cell receptor beta chains follows, all from one sample in a study of cytomegalovirus exposure and HLA in healthy donors. TCRdb's table, derived via immunoSEQ multiplex PCR, lists solely in-frame clones and lacks some. The sample has 90,000 to 150,000 clones, roughly 90% seen once; the top ten hold about 6.3%. The sequencing input was PBMCs. The receptors here all came from a woman under 30 in good health and CMV-seropositive. The CDR3 runs from the conserved cysteine through the conserved F or W. A D gene is named only where the DNA matches it firmly. Where a row states a size, it is once, few, many or the class of an expanded clone; other rows omit it.

V: TRBV6-1; D: TRBD1; size: many; length: 16; J: TRBJ2-7; DNA: TGTGCCAGCAGTGAAGAAACCGGGACAGGGGGCTACGAGCAGTACTTC; CDR3: CASSEETGTGGYEQYF
V: TRBV7-2; D: TRBD1; size: few; length: 13; J: TRBJ2-7; DNA: TGTGCCAGCAGCGGGACAGGGTATGGCGAGCAGTACTTC; CDR3: CASSGTGYGEQYF
V: TRBV14; D: TRBD1; size: NA; length: 15; J: TRBJ1-2; DNA: TGTGCCAGCAGCCAAGGGTTATCAGGGGGCTACGGCTACACCTTC; CDR3: CASSQGLSGGYGYTF
V: TRBV11-2; D: NA; size: NA; length: 13; J: TRBJ1-1; DNA: TGTGCCAGTCTACAGAAGTTGAACACTGAAGCTTTCTTT; CDR3: CASLQKLNTEAFF
V: TRBV7-9; D: TRBD2; size: NA; length: 19; J: TRBJ2-1; DNA: TGTGCCAGCAGCCGTGGAGGTAGCGGGGGGCCAATTTCCTACAATGAGCAGTTCTTC; CDR3: CASSRGGSGGPISYNEQFF
V: TRBV4-2; D: NA; size: NA; length: 15; J: TRBJ1-3; DNA: TGTGCCAGCAGCCGACCGGCAGGCTCTGGAAACACCATATATTTT; CDR3: CASSRPAGSGNTIYF
V: TRBV6-1; D: TRBD1; size: once; length: 14; J: TRBJ1-6; DNA: TGTGCCAGCCTCCGGGACAGGGGCAATTCACCCCTCCACTTT; CDR3: CASLRDRGNSPLHF
V: TRBV4-3; D: NA; size: NA; length: 17; J: TRBJ2-2; DNA: TGCGCCAGCAGCCAAGGGGCCCCGGCAGGACGGGACGGGGAGCTGTTTTTT; CDR3: CASSQGAPAGRDGELFF
V: TRBV18; D: TRBD1; size: NA; length: 17; J: TRBJ2-7; DNA: TGTGCCAGCTCACCGCTGGGACAGGGGTCTTCTTACTACGAGCAGTACTTC; CDR3: CASSPLGQGSSYYEQYF
V: TRBV11-1; D: TRBD2; size: NA; length: 16; J: TRBJ2-7; DNA: TGTGCCAGCAGCGGTCGACTAGCGGGGGAACGCTACGAGCAGTACTTC; CDR3: CASSGRLAGERYEQYF
V: TRBV4-3; D: TRBD2; size: NA; length: 16; J: TRBJ2-1; DNA: TGCGCCAGCAGATTGAGCGGGATCAACCCCTACAATGAGCAGTTCTTC; CDR3: CASRLSGINPYNEQFF
V: TRBV14; D: NA; size: NA; length: 16; J: TRBJ1-2; DNA: TGTGCCAGCAGAAAGGGAGGCTCCTCTTATAACTATGGCTACACCTTC; CDR3: CASRKGGSSYNYGYTF
V: TRBV6-5; D: TRBD1; size: NA; length: 13; J: TRBJ1-2; DNA: TGTGCCGGATCCGACAGGGCTAACTATGGCTACACCTTC; CDR3: CAGSDRANYGYTF
V: TRBV7-9; D: NA; size: NA; length: 15; J: TRBJ2-6; DNA: TGTGCCAGCAGCTTAGCAACAGGGAGGGCCAACGTCCTGACTTTC; CDR3: CASSLATGRANVLTF
V: TRBV11-3; D: TRBD1; size: NA; length: 16; J: TRBJ2-1; DNA: TGTGCCAGCAGCTTAATGGGGGACAGGGGATGGAATGAGCAGTTCTTC; CDR3: CASSLMGDRGWNEQFF
V: TRBV7-9; D: NA; size: few; length: 15; J: TRBJ2-5; DNA: TGTGCCAGCAGCTTAGTCATAGCGGACCAAGAGACCCAGTACTTC; CDR3: CASSLVIADQETQYF
V: TRBV28; D: NA; size: once; length: 16; J: TRBJ2-5; DNA: TGTGCCAGCACCATGCAGGGGAGTTCTCAAAGGGAGACCCAGTACTTC; CDR3: CASTMQGSSQRETQYF
V: TRBV19; D: TRBD1; size: NA; length: 15; J: TRBJ1-2; DNA: TGTGCCAGTAGTATAGATGCCCCAGGGGGCCTTGGCTACACCTTC; CDR3: CASSIDAPGGLGYTF
V: TRBV5-1; D: TRBD1; size: NA; length: 18; J: TRBJ1-2; DNA: TGCGCCAGCAGCTTCCGGACAGGGGAGGGGGCCTCGGACTATGGCTACACCTTC; CDR3: CASSFRTGEGASDYGYTF
V: TRBV15; D: NA; size: few; length: 14; J: TRBJ1-2; DNA: TGTGCCACCAGCAGAGGACAGAATAACTATGGCTACACCTTC; CDR3: CATSRGQNNYGYTF
V: TRBV2; D: TRBD1; size: once; length: 16; J: TRBJ2-7; DNA: TGTGCCAGCAGTCCCCGGACAGGGGGCGCGTCCTACGAGCAGTACTTC; CDR3: CASSPRTGGASYEQYF
V: TRBV11-2; D: NA; size: NA; length: 15; J: TRBJ2-7; DNA: TGTGCCAGCAGCTCGAGTGGGGCTGCAGGCTACGAGCAGTACTTC; CDR3: CASSSSGAAGYEQYF
V: TRBV7-7; D: TRBD1; size: NA; length: 14; J: TRBJ2-1; DNA: TGTGCTAGCAGCTTTCAGGGGACAGACAATGAGCAGTTCTTC; CDR3: CASSFQGTDNEQFF
V: TRBV5-6; D: TRBD2; size: NA; length: 14; J: TRBJ2-2; DNA: TGTGCCAGCAGCGCGGGGGGGCCCACCGGGGAGCTGTTTTTT; CDR3: CASSAGGPTGELFF
V: TRBV27; D: NA; size: few; length: 15; J: TRBJ2-7; DNA: TGTGCCAGCAGTATGACCCGAAGACTGTCCTACGAGCAGTACTTC; CDR3: CASSMTRRLSYEQYF
V: TRBV19; D: NA; size: NA; length: 13; J: TRBJ1-2; DNA: TGTGCCAGCCGGACCTCGGGAAACTATGGCTACACCTTC; CDR3: CASRTSGNYGYTF
V: TRBV7-9; D: TRBD1; size: few; length: 15; J: TRBJ2-7; DNA: TGTGCCAGCAGCTTGGGACAGGGGATTCCCTACGAGCAGTACTTC; CDR3: CASSLGQGIPYEQYF
V: TRBV11-2; D: TRBD1; size: NA; length: 15; J: TRBJ1-2; DNA: TGTGCCAGCAGCTTATCTGATGAGGGGGCGTATGGCTACACCTTC; CDR3: CASSLSDEGAYGYTF
V: TRBV5-1; D: TRBD1; size: NA; length: 14; J: TRBJ1-6; DNA: TGCGCCAGCAGCTACGGACAGGCGTATTCACCCCTCCACTTT; CDR3: CASSYGQAYSPLHF
V: TRBV5-1; D: TRBD1; size: NA; length: 14; J: TRBJ1-5; DNA: TGCGCCAGCAGCTTGGAGGGACAGAATCAGCCCCAGCATTTT; CDR3: CASSLEGQNQPQHF
V: TRBV7-2; D: NA; size: once; length: 13; J: TRBJ2-7; DNA: TGTGCCAGCCGCGGCCAGGGAACCTACGAGCAGTACTTC; CDR3: CASRGQGTYEQYF
V: TRBV7-2; D: TRBD2; size: NA; length: 17; J: TRBJ2-3; DNA: TGTGCCAGCAGCCCCCGGACTAGCGGGAGTTGGTCAGATACGCAGTATTTT; CDR3: CASSPRTSGSWSDTQYF
V: TRBV6-6; D: NA; size: once; length: 15; J: TRBJ2-7; DNA: TGTGCCAGCAATATGTGGGTCACGGGGATCTACGAGCAGTACTTC; CDR3: CASNMWVTGIYEQYF
V: TRBV7-2; D: NA; size: NA; length: 14; J: TRBJ2-7; DNA: TGTGCCAGCAGCGACCGACATACGACCTACGAGCAGTACTTC; CDR3: CASSDRHTTYEQYF
V: TRBV29-1; D: NA; size: NA; length: 15; J: TRBJ2-1; DNA: TGCAGCGCTCGCCTGGACGGGAACTCCTACAATGAGCAGTTCTTC; CDR3: CSARLDGNSYNEQFF
V: TRBV30; D: NA; size: NA; length: 14; J: TRBJ1-1; DNA: TGTGCCTGGAGTTTGGTTAGTTTGAACACTGAAGCTTTCTTT; CDR3: CAWSLVSLNTEAFF
V: TRBV21-1; D: NA; size: few; length: 13; J: TRBJ2-1; DNA: TGTGCCAGCAGCAAAGTCAGCGCCAATGAGCAGTTCTTC; CDR3: CASSKVSANEQFF
V: TRBV18; D: NA; size: NA; length: 17; J: TRBJ1-5; DNA: TGTGCCAGCTCACCCGTCGGCGGGGGCTCAAAAGGTCAGCCCCAGCATTTT; CDR3: CASSPVGGGSKGQPQHF
V: TRBV19; D: TRBD1; size: once; length: 15; J: TRBJ1-2; DNA: TGTGCCAGTAGTATCTGGGTTGGACAGGGCCATGGCTACACCTTC; CDR3: CASSIWVGQGHGYTF
V: TRBV19; D: TRBD2; size: NA; length: 17; J: TRBJ2-3; DNA: TGTGCCAGTAGTATAGACCTGACTAGCGAGGGAACAGATACGCAGTATTTT; CDR3: CASSIDLTSEGTDTQYF
V: TRBV15; D: TRBD2; size: NA; length: 21; J: TRBJ2-3; DNA: TGTGCCACCAGCAGAGCAACCCTCCCCGGGGGGTTAAGGGAAGGTACAGATACGCAGTATTTT; CDR3: CATSRATLPGGLREGTDTQYF
V: TRBV30; D: NA; size: NA; length: 15; J: TRBJ1-1; DNA: TGTGCCTGGAGTGTGACGGACAGTTCTAACACTGAAGCTTTCTTT; CDR3: CAWSVTDSSNTEAFF
V: TRBV4-3; D: NA; size: NA; length: 15; J: TRBJ1-2; DNA: TGCGCCAGCAGCCAGGACTCAGCTTCTAACTATGGCTACACCTTC; CDR3: CASSQDSASNYGYTF
V: TRBV2; D: TRBD1; size: once; length: 15; J: TRBJ1-5; DNA: TGTGCCAGCAGGACGATGACAGGGGCAAAACAGCCCCAGCATTTT; CDR3: CASRTMTGAKQPQHF
V: TRBV19; D: TRBD1; size: NA; length: 15; J: TRBJ2-3; DNA: TGTGCCAGTAGCCCGGGACAGGGGGCTGCAGATACGCAGTATTTT; CDR3: CASSPGQGAADTQYF
V: TRBV5-1; D: NA; size: NA; length: 15; J: TRBJ1-4; DNA: TGCGCCAGCAGCTTGGTAGGGGCAACTAATGAAAAACTGTTTTTT; CDR3: CASSLVGATNEKLFF
V: TRBV5-4; D: NA; size: NA; length: 15; J: TRBJ1-3; DNA: TGTGCCAGCAGCTCAGGACAGACCTCTGGAAACACCATATATTTT; CDR3: CASSSGQTSGNTIYF
V: TRBV7-2; D: TRBD1; size: NA; length: 17; J: TRBJ2-2; DNA: TGTGCCAGCAGCTTAGTGCGGACAGGGAAGGACACCGGGGAGCTGTTTTTT; CDR3: CASSLVRTGKDTGELFF
V: TRBV5-6; D: NA; size: NA; length: 16; J: TRBJ1-3; DNA: TGTGCCAGCAGCCTCACGGGGGACGCTCCTGGAAACACCATATATTTT; CDR3: CASSLTGDAPGNTIYF
V: TRBV7-8; D: NA; size: NA; length: 16; J: TRBJ1-5; DNA: TGTGCCAGCAGCTTAGTCTTAAGGACACCGAATCAGCCCCAGCATTTT; CDR3: CASSLVLRTPNQPQHF
V: TRBV7-9; D: NA; size: NA; length: 14; J: TRBJ1-2; DNA: TGTGCCAGCAGCTTAGGTCAGGACTTCTATGGCTACACCTTC; CDR3: CASSLGQDFYGYTF
V: TRBV7-9; D: NA; size: NA; length: 14; J: TRBJ2-7; DNA: TGTGCCAGCAGCTTAGATACGGCGACAGGCGAGCAGTACTTC; CDR3: CASSLDTATGEQYF
V: TRBV11-2; D: NA; size: NA; length: 16; J: TRBJ2-5; DNA: TGTGCCAGCAGCTTAGATTTTATTACTAGTCTTGAGACCCAGTACTTC; CDR3: CASSLDFITSLETQYF
V: TRBV5-6; D: NA; size: few; length: 15; J: TRBJ1-2; DNA: TGTGCCAGCAGCTTGACCCAGGGGACTAACTATGGCTACACCTTC; CDR3: CASSLTQGTNYGYTF
V: TRBV29-1; D: TRBD1; size: NA; length: 14; J: TRBJ1-2; DNA: TGCAGCGTTGAAGACAGGGGGCAGAACTATGGCTACACCTTC; CDR3: CSVEDRGQNYGYTF
V: TRBV9; D: TRBD2; size: once; length: 19; J: TRBJ2-2; DNA: TGTGCCAGCAGCGCAGAGGGGTCCTTAGCGGGGGCCCACACCGGGGAGCTGTTTTTT; CDR3: CASSAEGSLAGAHTGELFF
V: TRBV18; D: NA; size: NA; length: 14; J: TRBJ1-1; DNA: TGTGCCAGCTCACCGGGTACAGGTCCCACTGAAGCTTTCTTT; CDR3: CASSPGTGPTEAFF
V: TRBV19; D: TRBD1; size: NA; length: 17; J: TRBJ2-2; DNA: TGTGCCAGTAGTAAATCCGGGACAGGAGTGAACACCGGGGAGCTGTTTTTT; CDR3: CASSKSGTGVNTGELFF
V: TRBV5-1; D: NA; size: NA; length: 15; J: TRBJ1-5; DNA: TGCGCCAGCAGTCTCCGCGGGGACAGCAATCAGCCCCAGCATTTT; CDR3: CASSLRGDSNQPQHF